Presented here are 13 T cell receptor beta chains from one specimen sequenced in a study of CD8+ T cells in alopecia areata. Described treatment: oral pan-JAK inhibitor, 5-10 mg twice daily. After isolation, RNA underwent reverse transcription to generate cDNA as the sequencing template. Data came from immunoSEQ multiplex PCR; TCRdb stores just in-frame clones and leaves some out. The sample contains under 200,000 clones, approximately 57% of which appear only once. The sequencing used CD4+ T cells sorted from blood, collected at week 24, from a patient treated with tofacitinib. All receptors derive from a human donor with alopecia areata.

The CDR3 nucleotides read TGCAGCGTCCCCGGGACCGAAGGAAACACCATATATTTT. This codes for CSVPGTEGNTIYF. The chain employs TRBV29-1 and TRBJ1-3; possible D gene TRBD1, 5 bases. There are 13 residues in the CDR3. In germline, CDR1 is SQVTM, CDR2 ANQGSEA. V lost 6 bases to trimming and J lost 4 bases, with 13 bases between them.

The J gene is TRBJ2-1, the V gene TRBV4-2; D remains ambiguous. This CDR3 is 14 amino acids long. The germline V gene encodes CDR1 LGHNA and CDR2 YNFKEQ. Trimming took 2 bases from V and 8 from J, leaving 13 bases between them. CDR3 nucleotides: TGTGCCAGCAGCCAATTCCTAGGGAATGATGAGCAGTTCTTC. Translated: CASSQFLGNDEQFF.

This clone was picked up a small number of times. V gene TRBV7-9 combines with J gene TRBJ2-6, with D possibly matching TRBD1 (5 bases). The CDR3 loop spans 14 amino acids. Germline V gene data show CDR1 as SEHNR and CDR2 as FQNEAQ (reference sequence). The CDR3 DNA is TGTGCATTTGGGGCTCGATCTGGGGCCAACGTCCTGACTTTC. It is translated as CAFGARSGANVLTF.

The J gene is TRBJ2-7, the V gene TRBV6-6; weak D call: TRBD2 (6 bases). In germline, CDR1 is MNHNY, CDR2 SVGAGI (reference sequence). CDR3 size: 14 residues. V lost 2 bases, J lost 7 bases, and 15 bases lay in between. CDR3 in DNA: TGTGCCAGCAGTTACGGTACAAGGAGCGGGGAGCAGTACTTC. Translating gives CASSYGTRSGEQYF.

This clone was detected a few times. The CDR3 DNA is TGTGCCAGCAGTCTCTTCCGGGAATCACCCCTCCACTTT. Protein: CASSLFRESPLHF. The rearrangement links TRBV2 to TRBJ1-6; D gene uncertain. The CDR3 has 13 amino acids. The germline V gene encodes CDR1 SNHLY and CDR2 FYNNEI. V dropped 5 bases and J dropped 10 bases, with 12 bases sitting between them.

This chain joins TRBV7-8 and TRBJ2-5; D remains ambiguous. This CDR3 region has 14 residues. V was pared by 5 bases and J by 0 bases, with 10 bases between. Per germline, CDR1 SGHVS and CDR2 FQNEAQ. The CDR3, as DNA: TGTGCCAGCAGCCCAGATACAAACCAAGAGACCCAGTACTTC. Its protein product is CASSPDTNQETQYF.

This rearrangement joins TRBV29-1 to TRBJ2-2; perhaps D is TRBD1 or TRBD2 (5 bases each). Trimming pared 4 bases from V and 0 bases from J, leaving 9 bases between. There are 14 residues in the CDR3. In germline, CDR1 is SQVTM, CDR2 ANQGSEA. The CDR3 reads CSVGDEANTGELFF. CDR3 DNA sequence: TGCAGCGTTGGGGACGAAGCGAACACCGGGGAGCTGTTTTTT.

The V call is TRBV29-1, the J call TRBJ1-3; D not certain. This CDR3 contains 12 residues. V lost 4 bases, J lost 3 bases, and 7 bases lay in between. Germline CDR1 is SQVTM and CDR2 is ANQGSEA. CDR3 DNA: TGCAGCGTTGCAGACGTTGGAAACACCATATATTTT. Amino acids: CSVADVGNTIYF.

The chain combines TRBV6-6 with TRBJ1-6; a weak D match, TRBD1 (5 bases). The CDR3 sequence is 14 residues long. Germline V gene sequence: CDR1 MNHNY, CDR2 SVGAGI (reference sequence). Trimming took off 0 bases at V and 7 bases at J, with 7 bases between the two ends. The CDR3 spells CASSYSGGNSPLHF. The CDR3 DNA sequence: TGTGCCAGCAGTTACTCCGGGGGGAATTCACCCCTCCACTTT.

The CDR3: CASSESRGGSGNTIYF. For the CDR3, the DNA is TGTGCCAGCAGTGAAAGCAGGGGGGGCTCTGGAAACACCATATATTTT. The rearrangement uses TRBV2 and TRBJ1-3, with 7 bases matching TRBD1. The CDR3 sequence is 16 residues long. The V segment lost 2 bases and the J segment 0 bases; nucleotides outside the gene matches: 4. Per germline, CDR1 SNHLY and CDR2 FYNNEI.

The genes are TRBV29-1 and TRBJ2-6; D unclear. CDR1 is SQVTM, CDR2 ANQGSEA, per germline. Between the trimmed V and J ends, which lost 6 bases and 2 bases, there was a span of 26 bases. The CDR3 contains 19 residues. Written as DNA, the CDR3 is TGCAGCGTAAGACTGAACCTCCGTGAACCTCAGACTGGGGCCAACGTCCTGACTTTC. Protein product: CSVRLNLREPQTGANVLTF.

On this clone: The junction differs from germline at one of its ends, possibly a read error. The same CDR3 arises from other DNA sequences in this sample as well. CDR3 sequence: CSVEAGGTDTQYF. The CDR3 DNA follows: TGCAGCGTAGAAGCGGGGGGCACAGATACGCAGTATTTT. This sequence joins TRBV29-1 and TRBJ2-3, with 8 bases fitting TRBD2. Germline V gene data show CDR1 as SQVTM and CDR2 as ANQGSEA. The CDR3 contains 13 residues.

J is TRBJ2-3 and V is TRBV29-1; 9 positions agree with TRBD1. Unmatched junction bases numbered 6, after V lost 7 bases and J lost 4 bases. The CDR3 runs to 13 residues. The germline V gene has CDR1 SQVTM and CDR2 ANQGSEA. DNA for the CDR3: TGCAGCGGCAAGGACAGGGGCGCAGATACGCAGTATTTT. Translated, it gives CSGKDRGADTQYF.